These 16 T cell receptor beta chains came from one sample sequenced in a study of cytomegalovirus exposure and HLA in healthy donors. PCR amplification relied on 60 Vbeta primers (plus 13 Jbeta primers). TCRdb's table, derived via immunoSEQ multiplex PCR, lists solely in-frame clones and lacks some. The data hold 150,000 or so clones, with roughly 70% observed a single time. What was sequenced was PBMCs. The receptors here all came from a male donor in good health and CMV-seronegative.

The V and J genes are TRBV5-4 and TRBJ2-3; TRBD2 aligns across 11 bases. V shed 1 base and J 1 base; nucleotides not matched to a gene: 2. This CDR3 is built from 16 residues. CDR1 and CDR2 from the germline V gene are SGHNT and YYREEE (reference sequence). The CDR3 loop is CASSLSSGRGTDTQYF. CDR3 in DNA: TGTGCCAGCAGCTTGAGTAGCGGGAGGGGCACAGATACGCAGTATTTT.

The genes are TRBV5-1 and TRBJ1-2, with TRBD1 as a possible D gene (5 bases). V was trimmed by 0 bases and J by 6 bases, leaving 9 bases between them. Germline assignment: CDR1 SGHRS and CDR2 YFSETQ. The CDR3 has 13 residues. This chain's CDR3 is CASSLGGADGYTF. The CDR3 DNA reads TGCGCCAGCAGCTTGGGGGGCGCTGATGGCTACACCTTC.

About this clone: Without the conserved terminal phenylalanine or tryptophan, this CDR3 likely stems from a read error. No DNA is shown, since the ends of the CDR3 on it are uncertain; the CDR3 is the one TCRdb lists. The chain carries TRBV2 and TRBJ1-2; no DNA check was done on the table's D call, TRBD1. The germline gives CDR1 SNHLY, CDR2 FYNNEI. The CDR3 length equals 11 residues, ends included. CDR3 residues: CASSEWGQTEI.

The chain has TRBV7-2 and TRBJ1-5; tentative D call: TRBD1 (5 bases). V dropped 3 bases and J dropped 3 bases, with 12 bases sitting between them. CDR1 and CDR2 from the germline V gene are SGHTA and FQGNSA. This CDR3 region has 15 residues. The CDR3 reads CASSLEGALNQPQHF. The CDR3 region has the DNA TGTGCCAGCAGCTTGGAAGGGGCCCTCAATCAGCCCCAGCATTTT.

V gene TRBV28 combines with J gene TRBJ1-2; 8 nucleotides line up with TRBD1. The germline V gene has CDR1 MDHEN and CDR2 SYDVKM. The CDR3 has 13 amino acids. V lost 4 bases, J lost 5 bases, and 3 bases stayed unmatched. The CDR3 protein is CASSSGQGYGYTF. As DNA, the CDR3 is TGTGCCAGCAGTTCTGGACAGGGATATGGCTACACCTTC.

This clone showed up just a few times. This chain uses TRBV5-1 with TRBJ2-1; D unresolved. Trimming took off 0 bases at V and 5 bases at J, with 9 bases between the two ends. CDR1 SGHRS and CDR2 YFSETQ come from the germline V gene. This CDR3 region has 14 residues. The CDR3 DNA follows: TGCGCCAGCAGCTTGGCCTCACTAAACAATGAGCAGTTCTTC. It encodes CASSLASLNNEQFF.

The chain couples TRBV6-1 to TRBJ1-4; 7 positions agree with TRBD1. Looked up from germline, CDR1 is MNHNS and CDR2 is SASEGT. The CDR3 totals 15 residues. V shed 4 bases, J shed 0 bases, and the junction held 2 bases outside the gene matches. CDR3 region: CASSAGQSTNEKLFF. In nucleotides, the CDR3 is TGTGCCAGCAGTGCGGGACAGTCAACTAATGAAAAACTGTTTTTT.

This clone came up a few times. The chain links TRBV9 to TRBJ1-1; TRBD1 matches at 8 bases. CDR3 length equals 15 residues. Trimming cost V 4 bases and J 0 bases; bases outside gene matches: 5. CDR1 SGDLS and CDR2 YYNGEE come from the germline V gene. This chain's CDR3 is CASSIKQGVNTEAFF. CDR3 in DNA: TGTGCCAGCAGCATCAAACAGGGGGTGAACACTGAAGCTTTCTTT.

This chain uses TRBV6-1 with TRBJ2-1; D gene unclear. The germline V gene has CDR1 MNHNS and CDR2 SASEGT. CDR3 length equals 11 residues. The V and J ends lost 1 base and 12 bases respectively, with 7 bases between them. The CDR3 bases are TGTGCCAGCAGTGAAGTACGGGTGCAGTTCTTC. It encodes CASSEVRVQFF.

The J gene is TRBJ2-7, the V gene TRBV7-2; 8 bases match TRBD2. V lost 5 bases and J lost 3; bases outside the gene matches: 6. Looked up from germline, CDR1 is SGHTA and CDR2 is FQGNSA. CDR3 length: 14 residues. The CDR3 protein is CASSTSGPFYEQYF. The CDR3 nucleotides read TGTGCCAGCAGCACTAGCGGTCCTTTCTACGAGCAGTACTTC.

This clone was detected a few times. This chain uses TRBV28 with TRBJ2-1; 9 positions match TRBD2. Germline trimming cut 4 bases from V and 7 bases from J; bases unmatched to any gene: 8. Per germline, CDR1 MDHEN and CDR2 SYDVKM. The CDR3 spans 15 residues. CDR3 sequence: CASSSSGTSRNEQFF. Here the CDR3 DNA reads TGTGCCAGCAGTTCCTCAGGGACTAGCCGGAATGAGCAGTTCTTC.

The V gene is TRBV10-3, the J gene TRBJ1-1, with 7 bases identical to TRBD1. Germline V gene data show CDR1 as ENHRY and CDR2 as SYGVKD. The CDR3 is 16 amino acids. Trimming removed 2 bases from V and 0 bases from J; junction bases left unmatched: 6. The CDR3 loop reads CAISEIAGQMNTEAFF. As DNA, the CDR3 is TGTGCCATCAGTGAGATAGCGGGACAGATGAACACTGAAGCTTTCTTT.

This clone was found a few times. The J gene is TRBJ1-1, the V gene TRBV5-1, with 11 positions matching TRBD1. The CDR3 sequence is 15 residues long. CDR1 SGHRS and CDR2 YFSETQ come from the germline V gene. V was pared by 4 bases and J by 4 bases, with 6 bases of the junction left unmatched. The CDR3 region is CASSTPDRGLTEAFF. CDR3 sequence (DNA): TGCGCCAGCAGCACCCCGGACAGGGGGCTCACTGAAGCTTTCTTT.

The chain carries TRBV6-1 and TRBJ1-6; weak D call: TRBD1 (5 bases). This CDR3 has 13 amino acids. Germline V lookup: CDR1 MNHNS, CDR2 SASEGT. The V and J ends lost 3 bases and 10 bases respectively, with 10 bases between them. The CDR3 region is CASSEAGNSPLHF. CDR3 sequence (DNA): TGTGCCAGCAGTGAGGCAGGGAACTCACCCCTCCACTTT.

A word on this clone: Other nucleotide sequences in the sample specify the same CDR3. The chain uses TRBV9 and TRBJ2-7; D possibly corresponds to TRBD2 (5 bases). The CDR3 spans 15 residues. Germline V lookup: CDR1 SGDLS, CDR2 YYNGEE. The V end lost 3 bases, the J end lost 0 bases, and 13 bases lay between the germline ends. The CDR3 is CASSAGGSSSYEQYF. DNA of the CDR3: TGTGCCAGCAGCGCCGGAGGTTCCAGCTCCTACGAGCAGTACTTC.

The CDR3 bases are TGTGCCAGCAGGGCGTGGGGCAGCTTTAATGAAAAACTGTTTTTT. Translated: CASRAWGSFNEKLFF. The chain recombines TRBV28 with TRBJ1-4, with D possibly matching TRBD1 (5 bases). Germline V gene sequence: CDR1 MDHEN, CDR2 SYDVKM. The V and J ends lost 6 bases and 4 bases respectively, with 15 bases between them. The CDR3 loop spans 15 amino acids.